This T cell receptor beta chain appears in the sequencing data of a study of early T cells in non-severe SARS-CoV-2 infection. Study-level information: RNA in bulk from unsorted whole blood was sequenced, and chains were unpaired.

The V end was cut by 3 bases, the J end by 4 bases, with 5 bases between. The germline gives CDR1 KGHDR, CDR2 SFDVKD. The CDR3 covers 12 residues. Regarding this clonotype: Its target is not known.

Whole-study results and caveats: Anti-spike CD8 specificities were favored by VDJdb matching, whose results missed private and CD4 specificities.

Unique molecular identifiers were attached to individual cDNA molecules. TCRdb called the 5' RACE reads again in MiXCR, with one record for every CDR3 protein. The repertoire holds roughly 90,000 distinct CDR3 sequences, with roughly 14% as singletons. The chain is built from TRBV24-1 and TRBJ1-2; D uncertain. Input material: whole blood. The sequence was collected from an adult who was a healthcare worker with PCR-confirmed SARS-CoV-2 infection or an uninfected control (not recorded which). This chain's CDR3 is CATSDHSYGYTF. The DNA of the CDR3 is TGTGCCACCAGTGATCATTCCTATGGCTACACCTTC.